This is a list of T cell receptor beta chains from one sample in a study of T cells in Graves' hyperthyroidism and ophthalmopathy. TCRdb passed the multiplex PCR reads through MiXCR, listing each CDR3 protein once. Of about 600,000 distinct CDR3 sequences listed, roughly 16% are singletons. The sequencing input was blood. These receptors came from a woman aged 40 to 50 with Graves' ophthalmopathy. Both conserved end residues are part of each CDR3. Each record gives: CDR3 DNA, CDR3 protein, D gene, clone size, J gene, V gene. The D gene is left open where the match is weak. Where a row states a size, it is once, few, many or the class of an expanded clone; other rows omit it.

CDR3nt: TGCGCCAGCAGCCAAGCGAGCGGGACAGATAATGAAAAACTGTTTTTT
CDR3aa: CASSQASGTDNEKLFF
d_gene: TRBD1
abundance: -
j_gene: TRBJ1-4
v_gene: TRBV7-2

CDR3nt: TGTGCCAGCAGTGGGGGACAGTATAGCAATCAGCCCCAGCATTTT
CDR3aa: CASSGGQYSNQPQHF
d_gene: TRBD1
abundance: many
j_gene: TRBJ1-5
v_gene: TRBV6-1

CDR3nt: TGCAGTGCTACCGGGACAGGGTCCATCGGGGAGCTGTTTTTT
CDR3aa: CSATGTGSIGELFF
d_gene: TRBD1
abundance: many
j_gene: TRBJ2-2
v_gene: TRBV20-1

CDR3nt: TGTGCCAGCAGCCACCACCGCGGCGGTAGCGGCCCGTACGAGCAGTACTTC
CDR3aa: CASSHHRGGSGPYEQYF
d_gene: -
abundance: few
j_gene: TRBJ2-7
v_gene: TRBV5-5

CDR3nt: TGTGCCAGCTCGCCGCGGTTTAGCGGGTCCTTCAATGAGCAGTTCTTC
CDR3aa: CASSPRFSGSFNEQFF
d_gene: TRBD2
abundance: -
j_gene: TRBJ2-1
v_gene: TRBV18

CDR3nt: TGCGCCAGCAGCGGGGGCGTCTACGAGCAGTACTTC
CDR3aa: CASSGGVYEQYF
d_gene: -
abundance: many
j_gene: TRBJ2-7
v_gene: TRBV5-1

CDR3nt: TGTGCCATCAGTGATAGACAGGGAAGGTACGGTGAGCAGTTCTTC
CDR3aa: CAISDRQGRYGEQFF
d_gene: TRBD1
abundance: -
j_gene: TRBJ2-1
v_gene: TRBV10-3

CDR3nt: TGTGCCAGCAGCCCAGGGTTCGGGCCTTCGGGCTATGGCTACACCTTC
CDR3aa: CASSPGFGPSGYGYTF
d_gene: -
abundance: -
j_gene: TRBJ1-2
v_gene: TRBV7-9

CDR3nt: TGTGCCAGCATTTCGAGGACAGCTCTATATGGCTACACCTTC
CDR3aa: CASISRTALYGYTF
d_gene: -
abundance: many
j_gene: TRBJ1-2
v_gene: TRBV2

CDR3nt: TGTGCCAACCCGGGACAGGGGGCTGGTGAGCAGTTCTTC
CDR3aa: CANPGQGAGEQFF
d_gene: TRBD1
abundance: many
j_gene: TRBJ2-1
v_gene: TRBV2

CDR3nt: TGTGCCAGCAGTCCCGCACCCGGACCTTCCTACAATGAGCAGTTCTTC
CDR3aa: CASSPAPGPSYNEQFF
d_gene: -
abundance: -
j_gene: TRBJ2-1
v_gene: TRBV9

CDR3nt: TGTGCCAGCAGCTTTAATGGGATGGGGAACACAGATACGCAGTATTTT
CDR3aa: CASSFNGMGNTDTQYF
d_gene: -
abundance: -
j_gene: TRBJ2-3
v_gene: TRBV7-8

CDR3nt: TGTGCCAGCAGTTTGTCCGGGACTAGTCCCTACGAGCAGTACTTC
CDR3aa: CASSLSGTSPYEQYF
d_gene: TRBD2
abundance: few
j_gene: TRBJ2-7
v_gene: TRBV27

CDR3nt: TGTGCCAGCAGTGAAGGGGCGGGAGCCACAGATACGCAGTATTTT
CDR3aa: CASSEGAGATDTQYF
d_gene: TRBD2
abundance: many
j_gene: TRBJ2-3
v_gene: TRBV2

CDR3nt: TGTGCCACCAGCAGAGATGACGGGGCAGGCTATGGCTACACCTTC
CDR3aa: CATSRDDGAGYGYTF
d_gene: -
abundance: many
j_gene: TRBJ1-2
v_gene: TRBV15

CDR3nt: TGTGCCAGCAGCCCCGAGGAGGGTCTAGTCTACAATGAGCAGTTCTTC
CDR3aa: CASSPEEGLVYNEQFF
d_gene: -
abundance: few
j_gene: TRBJ2-1
v_gene: TRBV7-9

CDR3nt: TGCGCCAGCAGCTACGGGACACCGGGTTCACCCCTCCACTTT
CDR3aa: CASSYGTPGSPLHF
d_gene: -
abundance: many
j_gene: TRBJ1-6
v_gene: TRBV5-1

CDR3nt: TGTGCCAGCAGTTCCGTAGTAGTTGCTAGCGGGGGGCAAGAGACCCAGTACTTC
CDR3aa: CASSSVVVASGGQETQYF
d_gene: TRBD2
abundance: -
j_gene: TRBJ2-5
v_gene: TRBV12-3/TRBV12-4

CDR3nt: TGTGCCAGCAGTTCAGGAGGGGGGGGCACTGAAGCTTTCTTT
CDR3aa: CASSSGGGGTEAFF
d_gene: -
abundance: many
j_gene: TRBJ1-1
v_gene: TRBV28

CDR3nt: TGTGCCAGCAGCCAAACCCTGGGAGGGAACACCGGGGAGCTGTTTTTT
CDR3aa: CASSQTLGGNTGELFF
d_gene: -
abundance: few
j_gene: TRBJ2-2
v_gene: TRBV3-1

CDR3nt: TGCAGCGTTGAGTCGGGGGGTTCTGAAGCTTTCTTT
CDR3aa: CSVESGGSEAFF
d_gene: -
abundance: -
j_gene: TRBJ1-1
v_gene: TRBV29-1

CDR3nt: TGTGCCAGCTCAGTTGACAGAGACAATGAGCAGTTCTTC
CDR3aa: CASSVDRDNEQFF
d_gene: -
abundance: many
j_gene: TRBJ2-1
v_gene: TRBV18

CDR3nt: TGTGCCAGCAGCCCGGGACAGGGTTCGTACACTGAAGCTTTCTTT
CDR3aa: CASSPGQGSYTEAFF
d_gene: TRBD1
abundance: few
j_gene: TRBJ1-1
v_gene: TRBV7-9

CDR3nt: TGTGCCATCAGTTCTCCGGGACTCCTTCAATATGGCGAGCAGTACTTC
CDR3aa: CAISSPGLLQYGEQYF
d_gene: -
abundance: few
j_gene: TRBJ2-7
v_gene: TRBV10-3

CDR3nt: TGTGCCAGCAGCGCAAGTTTGGGAGGGCATCAGCCCCAGCATTTT
CDR3aa: CASSASLGGHQPQHF
d_gene: -
abundance: many
j_gene: TRBJ1-5
v_gene: TRBV2

CDR3nt: TGTGCCAGCAGCCAAGAGACGGCTAGCGGGATTCTTTTT
CDR3aa: CASSQETASGILF
d_gene: TRBD2
abundance: -
j_gene: TRBJ2-2
v_gene: TRBV3-1

CDR3nt: TGTGCCAGCACGGGGGACAGGATTGTAGATACGCAGTATTTT
CDR3aa: CASTGDRIVDTQYF
d_gene: TRBD1
abundance: many
j_gene: TRBJ2-3
v_gene: TRBV2

CDR3nt: TGCAGTGCTGCACGCGGGGGGTCCGGCCAAGAGACCCAGTACTTC
CDR3aa: CSAARGGSGQETQYF
d_gene: TRBD2
abundance: many
j_gene: TRBJ2-5
v_gene: TRBV20-1

CDR3nt: TGTGCCAGCAATCCCGTGAATAGCAATCAGCCCCAGCATTTT
CDR3aa: CASNPVNSNQPQHF
d_gene: -
abundance: many
j_gene: TRBJ1-5
v_gene: TRBV28

CDR3nt: TGTGCCAGCGCCAAACCACCTGCCTACGAGCAGTACTTC
CDR3aa: CASAKPPAYEQYF
d_gene: -
abundance: -
j_gene: TRBJ2-7
v_gene: TRBV7-9

CDR3nt: TGTGCCAGCAGTTTGGGGACTAGCGGGATCAGCTCCTACAATGAGCAGTTCTTC
CDR3aa: CASSLGTSGISSYNEQFF
d_gene: TRBD2
abundance: many
j_gene: TRBJ2-1
v_gene: TRBV28

CDR3nt: TGTGCCAGCAGCGCCCGACGGGCGAACACTGAAGCTTTCTTT
CDR3aa: CASSARRANTEAFF
d_gene: -
abundance: -
j_gene: TRBJ1-1
v_gene: TRBV9

CDR3nt: TGTGCCAGCATAAGCGGGGGCCGCTTTAGCACAGATACGCAGTATTTT
CDR3aa: CASISGGRFSTDTQYF
d_gene: TRBD2
abundance: -
j_gene: TRBJ2-3
v_gene: TRBV6-1

CDR3nt: TGTGCCAGCAGTTTATTATCCAGGGTGCATGAGCAGTTCTTC
CDR3aa: CASSLLSRVHEQFF
d_gene: -
abundance: many
j_gene: TRBJ2-1
v_gene: TRBV28

CDR3nt: TGTGCCAGCAGCTTAGTCCCCGGATGGGGCAATGAGCAGTTCTTC
CDR3aa: CASSLVPGWGNEQFF
d_gene: -
abundance: many
j_gene: TRBJ2-1
v_gene: TRBV11-2

CDR3nt: TGCAGTGCTAGGACGGACAGCGCTTCCTACGAGCAGTACTTC
CDR3aa: CSARTDSASYEQYF
d_gene: -
abundance: -
j_gene: TRBJ2-7
v_gene: TRBV20-1

CDR3nt: TGTGCCAGCAGTTTAGCGCAACACAGGGGTGAGACCCAGTACTTC
CDR3aa: CASSLAQHRGETQYF
d_gene: TRBD1
abundance: many
j_gene: TRBJ2-5
v_gene: TRBV12-3/TRBV12-4

CDR3nt: TGTGCCAGCAGCCAAGATTACAGTCCGAATGAGCAGTTCTTC
CDR3aa: CASSQDYSPNEQFF
d_gene: -
abundance: many
j_gene: TRBJ2-1
v_gene: TRBV3-1

CDR3nt: TGCAGTGCTAGAGAACGGGGACACAATCAGCCCCAGCATTTT
CDR3aa: CSARERGHNQPQHF
d_gene: -
abundance: many
j_gene: TRBJ1-5
v_gene: TRBV20-1

CDR3nt: TGTGCCAGTAGTACTAGCGGGTGGAGTTACAATGAGCAGTTCTTC
CDR3aa: CASSTSGWSYNEQFF
d_gene: TRBD2
abundance: many
j_gene: TRBJ2-1
v_gene: TRBV19

CDR3nt: TGTGCCAGCAGCGCTAATGCGGGGGAAAAACTGTTTTTT
CDR3aa: CASSANAGEKLFF
d_gene: -
abundance: -
j_gene: TRBJ1-4
v_gene: TRBV12-3/TRBV12-4

CDR3nt: TGTGCCACCCACTTTAAGGGATTAGGGGAAGGAAATCAGCCCCAGCATTTT
CDR3aa: CATHFKGLGEGNQPQHF
d_gene: -
abundance: many
j_gene: TRBJ1-5
v_gene: TRBV24-1

CDR3nt: TGTGCCAGCAGGGTCGGCAGGGTTGTCAATGAGCAGTTCTTC
CDR3aa: CASRVGRVVNEQFF
d_gene: -
abundance: few
j_gene: TRBJ2-1
v_gene: TRBV28

CDR3nt: TGTGCCAGCAGTGAAAGGGGGGGTGAAGCTTTCTTT
CDR3aa: CASSERGGEAFF
d_gene: -
abundance: few
j_gene: TRBJ1-1
v_gene: TRBV6-1

CDR3nt: TGTGCCAGCACTACGCCCCCTGGACGGGGGGAAAAACTGTTTTTT
CDR3aa: CASTTPPGRGEKLFF
d_gene: -
abundance: -
j_gene: TRBJ1-4
v_gene: TRBV6-1

CDR3nt: TGTGCTAGTGGTTTGGTACAGGGGGCTTTGACAGATACGCAGTATTTT
CDR3aa: CASGLVQGALTDTQYF
d_gene: TRBD1
abundance: many
j_gene: TRBJ2-3
v_gene: TRBV12-5